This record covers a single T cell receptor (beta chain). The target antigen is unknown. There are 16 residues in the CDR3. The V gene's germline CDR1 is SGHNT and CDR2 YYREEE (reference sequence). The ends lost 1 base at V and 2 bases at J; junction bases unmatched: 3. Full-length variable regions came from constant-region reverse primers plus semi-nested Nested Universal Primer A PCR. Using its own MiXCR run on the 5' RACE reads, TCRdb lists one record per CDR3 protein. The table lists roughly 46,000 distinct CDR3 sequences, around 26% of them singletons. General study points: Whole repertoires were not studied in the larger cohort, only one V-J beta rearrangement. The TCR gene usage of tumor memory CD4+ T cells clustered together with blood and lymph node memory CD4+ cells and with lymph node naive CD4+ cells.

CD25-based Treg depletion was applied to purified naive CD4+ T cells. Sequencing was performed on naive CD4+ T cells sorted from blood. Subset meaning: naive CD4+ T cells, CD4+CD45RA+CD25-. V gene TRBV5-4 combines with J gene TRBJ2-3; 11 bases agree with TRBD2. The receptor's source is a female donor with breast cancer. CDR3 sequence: CASSLISGGDTDTQYF. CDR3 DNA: TGTGCCAGCAGCTTGATTAGCGGGGGGGACACAGATACGCAGTATTTT.